The T cell receptor beta chain described here comes from a study of blood T cell repertoires in COVID-19 (dated by TCRdb to 2019 to 2021). With regard to the full study: Samples from collaborators originated in the United States, Italy and Spain and spanned both the acute and convalescent phases of COVID-19. HLA class I and class II types, where available, came from metadata supplied by the sample provider rather than from assay-based typing. The prospective study material was composed of cDNA or gDNA derived from T cells, B-cell-depleted T cells, or PBMCs. The repertoires were released in a freely available public database meant as a resource for research on the immune response to SARS-CoV-2. Sample metadata almost always included a de-identified subject ID, COVID-19 status, age in years and sex. Subjects who had been exposed to COVID-19, were actively infected with it, or had recovered from it provided the deeply sampled blood TCRbeta repertoires that made up the dataset. Samples came from the ongoing ImmuneRACE study (first 160 participants) plus 1,254 subjects from 6 global collaborators. General study outcomes and caveats: The quantity of clinical and demographic metadata differed by source and by participant and was supplied without curation.

V is shortened by 7 bases, J by 0 bases, and the region joining them spans 7 bases. Measured from the cysteine to the phenylalanine, the CDR3 is 13 residues long. Of the read, only the CDR3 DNA is kept; its 39 bases are in frame from base 1. In the germline V gene (reference sequence), CDR1 corresponds to PRHDT and CDR2 to FYEKMQ. The immunoSEQ Assay, a bias-controlled multiplex PCR, was used to amplify TCRbeta CDR3 regions from genomic DNA. In the paper's pipeline: The number of nucleated cells in each sample was estimated from the amplification of reference gene primers within the assay. Sequence reads were collapsed and filtered to measure the absolute abundance of every unique TCRbeta CDR3 rearrangement. For each sample, productive Simpson clonality was calculated by taking the square root of Simpson's diversity index across productive rearrangements. Entries here come from immuneACCESS through TCRdb and include only in-frame sequences with V and J called. Some clones fail to appear in such tables; in the studies checked, an unresolved V gene covers under half of the shortfall, and the cause of the remainder is unknown. V, J and clone size reflect that table, while D and trimming were determined from the DNA. The sample table lists about 250,000 clones, nearly 90% of them with a count of one. The ten biggest clones cover roughly 3.1% of the sample.

About this clone: Its antigen is unknown. The record has no base qualities; no much larger clone is one base away.

Each collaborating institution followed its own protocols to collect whole blood in K2EDTA tubes. For TCRbeta analysis, collaborator samples were shipped as frozen whole blood, as isolated PBMCs, or as DNA extracted from either sample type. Recombination connected TRBV13 to TRBJ2-4; the D gene remains uncertain. This receptor was obtained from a man between 18 and 29 years old with active or convalescent COVID-19. The sample was peripheral blood. CDR3 protein: CASMGLAKNIQYF. At the DNA level, the sequence is TGTGCCAGCATGGGCCTAGCCAAAAACATTCAGTACTTC.